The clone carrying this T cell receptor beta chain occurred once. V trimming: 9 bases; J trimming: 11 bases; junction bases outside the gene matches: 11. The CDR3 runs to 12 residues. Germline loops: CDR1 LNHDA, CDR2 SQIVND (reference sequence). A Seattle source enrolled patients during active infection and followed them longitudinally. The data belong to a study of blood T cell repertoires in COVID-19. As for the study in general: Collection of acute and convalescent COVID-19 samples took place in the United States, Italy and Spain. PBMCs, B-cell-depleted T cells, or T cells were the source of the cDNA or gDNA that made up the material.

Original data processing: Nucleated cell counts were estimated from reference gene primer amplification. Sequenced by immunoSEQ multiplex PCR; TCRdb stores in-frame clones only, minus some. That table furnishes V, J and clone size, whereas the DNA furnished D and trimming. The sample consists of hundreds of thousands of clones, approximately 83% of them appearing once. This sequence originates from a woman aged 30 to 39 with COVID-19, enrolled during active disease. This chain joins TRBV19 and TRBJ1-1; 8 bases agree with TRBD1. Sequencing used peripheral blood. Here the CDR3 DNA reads TGTGCCAGCAGGTTGGGGACAGGCTCGGCTTTCTTT. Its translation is CASRLGTGSAFF.